The 19 T cell receptor beta chains below all came from one sample that was sequenced in a study of OX40 agonist ivuxolimab in advanced cancers. Profiling relied on immunoSEQ multiplex PCR, and the TCRdb table lists in-frame clones only, not all of them. The table lists tens of thousands of clones, roughly 87% of them singletons, with approximately 0.35% in the top ten. This specimen consisted of CD4+ or CD8+ T cells sorted from blood, obtained in a trial of the OX40 agonist ivuxolimab. The source is an adult with an advanced solid tumor such as melanoma, head and neck, liver or kidney cancer.

The chain has TRBV5-6 and TRBJ1-2, with TRBD1 as a possible D gene (5 bases). Germline CDR1 and CDR2: SGHDT and YYEEEE. Trimming took 2 bases from V and 0 from J, leaving 14 bases between them. CDR3 length: 16 residues. The DNA for the CDR3 is TGTGCCAGCAGCTTCGGGGGTACAGTCTCTAACTATGGCTACACCTTC. This codes for CASSFGGTVSNYGYTF.

CDR3 region: CASRSRTSGGEDTQYF. In nucleotides, the CDR3 is TGTGCCAGCAGATCTAGGACTAGCGGGGGGGAAGATACGCAGTATTTT. J is TRBJ2-3 and V is TRBV6-6, with TRBD2 identical over 15 bases. Germline V lookup: CDR1 MNHNY, CDR2 SVGAGI (reference sequence). This CDR3 is 16 amino acids long. V lost 6 bases and J lost 5; bases outside the gene matches: 6.

J is TRBJ2-7 and V is TRBV5-1; 8 bases align to TRBD2. Germline CDR1 and CDR2: SGHRS and YFSETQ. V lost 4 bases and J lost 4; bases outside the gene matches: 16. The CDR3 extends over 17 amino acids. The CDR3 coding sequence is TGCGCCAGCAGCCGCGGGGGGAACCCCCCTCTGAGATACGAGCAGTACTTC. Translation gives CASSRGGNPPLRYEQYF.

For this clone: One end of the junction varies from germline; a read error may be responsible. The V and J genes are TRBV7-7 and TRBJ2-6, with TRBD2 matching 7 bases. This CDR3 region has 18 residues. The V gene's germline CDR1 is SSHAT and CDR2 FNYEAQ (reference sequence). CDR3: CASRFRGGVVSGANVLTF. In nucleotides, the CDR3 is TGTGCTAGCAGATTTCGCGGGGGAGTGGTCTCTGGGGCCAACGTCCTGACTTTC. Full variable domain (missing parts from reference TRBV7-7 and TRBJ2-6): GAGVSQSPRYKVTKRGQDVTLRCDPISSHATLYWYQQALGQGPEFLTYFNYEAQPDKSGLPSDRFSAERPEGSISTLTIQRTEQRDSAMYRCASRFRGGVVSGANVLTFGAGSRLTVL.

The V call is TRBV6-4, the J call TRBJ2-7; D remains ambiguous. The CDR3 has 11 residues. Deletions cut 4 bases from V and 3 bases from J, with 4 bases between. Germline V gene lookup returns CDR1 MRHNA and CDR2 SNTAGT. CDR3 residues: CASSVGYEQYF. The CDR3 region has the DNA TGTGCCAGCAGTGTTGGCTACGAGCAGTACTTC.

This chain uses TRBV11-3 with TRBJ2-1; D possibly uses TRBD1 or TRBD2 (5 bases each). The V gene's germline CDR1 is SGHNT and CDR2 YENEEA. V shed 4 bases and J shed 10 bases, with 8 bases lying between them. The CDR3 extends over 11 amino acids. DNA for the CDR3: TGTGCCAGCAGCTCTGGGACCGAGCAGTTCTTC. Its translation: CASSSGTEQFF. Full variable domain (rest looked up from reference TRBV11-3 and TRBJ2-1): EAGVVQSPRYKIIEKKQPVAFWCNPISGHNTLYWYLQNLGQGPELLIRYENEEAVDDSQLPKDRFSAERLKGVDSTLKIQPAELGDSAVYLCASSSGTEQFFGPGTRLTVL.

The J gene is TRBJ1-1, the V gene TRBV2; 9 nucleotides align to TRBD1. Per the germline V gene, CDR1 is SNHLY and CDR2 is FYNNEI. The CDR3 is made up of 14 amino acids. Trimming cost V 6 bases and J 7 bases; bases outside gene matches: 9. For the CDR3, the DNA is TGTGCCAGCAGAGGCGGGGGACAGGGTGATGAAGCTTTCTTT. Translating it yields CASRGGGQGDEAFF. The variable domain in full, with the rest retrieved from reference TRBV2 and TRBJ1-1, is EPEVTQTPSHQVTQMGQEVILRCVPISNHLYFYWYRQILGQKVEFLVSFYNNEISEKSEIFDDQFSVERPDGSNFTLKIRSTKLEDSAMYFCASRGGGQGDEAFFGQGTRLTVV.

This clone was counted a few times. The V call is TRBV19, the J call TRBJ2-7, with TRBD2 matching over 8 bases. Per the germline V gene, CDR1 is LNHDA and CDR2 is SQIVND (reference sequence). The length of the CDR3 is 16 residues. V was pared by 10 bases and J by 3 bases, with 17 bases of the junction left unmatched. CDR3 nucleotide sequence: TGTGCCACTCGAGACCTAAGCGGGAGAGGTATCTACGAGCAGTACTTC. Translated, it gives CATRDLSGRGIYEQYF. The complete variable domain, with remaining parts taken from reference TRBV19 and TRBJ2-7, reads DGGITQSPKYLFRKEGQNVTLSCEQNLNHDAMYWYRQDPGQGLRLIYYSQIVNDFQKGDIAEGYSVSREKKESFPLTVTSAQKNPTAFYLCATRDLSGRGIYEQYFGPGTRLTVT.

Only one count was recorded for this clone. The chain uses TRBV6-1 and TRBJ2-7; TRBD1 matches at 8 bases. Unmatched junction bases numbered 11, after V lost 11 bases and J lost 2 bases. The CDR3 length is 14 residues. Looked up from germline, CDR1 is MNHNS and CDR2 is SASEGT. The CDR3 region has the DNA TGTGCCGGCTCCCGTGGGACAGGTCCCTACGAGCAGTACTTC. This codes for CAGSRGTGPYEQYF.

The genes are TRBV18 and TRBJ2-7, with a possible D match to TRBD2 (7 bases). The CDR3 sequence is 16 residues long. CDR1 KGHSH and CDR2 LQKENI come from the germline V gene. The V end was cut by 3 bases, the J end by 5 bases, with 20 bases between. The CDR3 here is CASSPNSPRGGDEQYF. The CDR3 nucleotides are TGTGCCAGCTCACCCAACTCCCCCCGAGGGGGGGACGAGCAGTACTTC.

V and J are TRBV7-2 and TRBJ1-1, with a weak D call TRBD1 (5 bases). There are 12 residues in the CDR3. From germline, CDR1 is SGHTA and CDR2 FQGNSA. The V and J ends lost 3 bases and 6 bases respectively, with 8 bases between them. The CDR3: CASSFVRAEAFF. The CDR3, as DNA: TGTGCCAGCAGCTTTGTCAGGGCTGAAGCTTTCTTT.

This clone was detected once. The CDR3 region is CASSPTGTQPQHF. CDR3 nucleotide sequence: TGTGCCAGCAGCCCCACCGGAACTCAGCCCCAGCATTTT. The V and J genes are TRBV7-2 and TRBJ1-5; D uncertain. The CDR3 has 13 amino acids. The germline V and J ends were trimmed by 5 bases and 6 bases, with 11 bases remaining between them. Germline V gene sequence: CDR1 SGHTA, CDR2 FQGNSA.

This clone showed up just once. V gene TRBV6-5 combines with J gene TRBJ1-2; D ambiguous. CDR1 and CDR2 (germline): MNHEY, SVGAGI. The germline V and J ends were trimmed by 8 bases and 6 bases, with 16 bases remaining between them. CDR3 length equals 13 residues. The CDR3, as DNA: TGTGCCAGCTCACGGGGTCCCCCCGATGGCTACACCTTC. Amino acids: CASSRGPPDGYTF.

In nucleotides, the CDR3 is TGTGCCAGCACCCCGACAGGGGGCAGAGATACGCAGTATTTT. Translation gives CASTPTGGRDTQYF. This sequence joins TRBV5-4 and TRBJ2-3, with 10 bases matching TRBD1. The CDR3 contains 14 residues. Germline assignment: CDR1 SGHNT and CDR2 YYREEE (reference sequence). Trimming at V came to 6 bases and at J to 5 bases, leaving 6 bases not matched to a gene.

This clone was recorded a few times. The V call is TRBV5-1, the J call TRBJ1-1, with 7 positions matching TRBD1. This CDR3 has 15 amino acids. Per the germline V gene, CDR1 is SGHRS and CDR2 is YFSETQ. Trimming cost V 4 bases and J 4 bases; bases outside gene matches: 10. The CDR3 bases are TGCGCCAGCAGCCTACCAGGGGGGGGGACCACTGAAGCTTTCTTT. It is translated as CASSLPGGGTTEAFF.

The genes are TRBV9 and TRBJ2-5; TRBD1 aligns across 7 bases. Germline V gene sequence: CDR1 SGDLS, CDR2 YYNGEE. This CDR3 spans 15 amino acids. Losses at the gene ends were 2 bases for V and 0 bases for J; bases not matched to a gene: 4. The chain's CDR3 is CASSVLDRDQETQYF. CDR3 nucleotides: TGTGCCAGCAGCGTCCTCGACAGGGACCAAGAGACCCAGTACTTC.

The chain has TRBV10-2 and TRBJ2-1, with 8 positions matching TRBD2. This CDR3 region has 15 residues. V was clipped by 7 bases and J by 5 bases; unmatched bases: 10. Germline V lookup: CDR1 WSHSY, CDR2 SAAADI. CDR3 loop: CASKLAGSPNNEQFF. For the CDR3, the DNA is TGCGCCAGCAAGTTAGCGGGGAGTCCCAACAATGAGCAGTTCTTC.

This chain connects TRBV6-1 to TRBJ2-7; 8 nucleotides align to TRBD2. J was trimmed by 0 bases and V by 0 bases; bases with no gene match: 1. The length of the CDR3 is 15 residues. Looked up from germline, CDR1 is MNHNS and CDR2 is SASEGT. CDR3 in amino acids: CASSEAGTSSYEQYF. The CDR3 bases are TGTGCCAGCAGTGAAGCCGGGACTAGCTCCTACGAGCAGTACTTC.

The genes are TRBV7-2 and TRBJ1-5; 9 bases are shared with TRBD1. V lost 2 bases to trimming and J lost 7 bases; unmatched junction nucleotides: 6. This CDR3 has 15 amino acids. Germline loops: CDR1 SGHTA, CDR2 FQGNSA. Here the CDR3 DNA reads TGTGCCAGCAGCTTAAGTTCACAGGGGGCCCAGCCCCAGCATTTT. This sequence encodes CASSLSSQGAQPQHF.